This T cell receptor beta chain was identified during a study of shared clonotypes between healthy human individuals. Study-level findings and limits: Generation of non-shared clonotypes was less probable than generation of clonotypes shared by all four donors. The study's rarefaction showed incomplete sorted-subset sequencing despite large depth.

Using immunoSEQ multiplex PCR, the repertoire was profiled, and TCRdb retains in-frame clones only, with some absent. Among more than 2,000,000 clones, approximately 92% were seen once, and the ten largest hold about 0.13%. Germline V lookup: CDR1 MNHNY, CDR2 SVGAGI (reference sequence). V lost 2 bases and J lost 7; bases outside the gene matches: 3. This CDR3 contains 15 residues. With respect to this clone: No antigen is known for it.

Caucasian adults residing in Nashville, Tennessee made up all the donors. The source material was naive CD4+ T cells sorted from blood. As to subset: CD45RA+ positively selected. The chain recombines TRBV6-6 with TRBJ2-2; the match to TRBD2 covers 11 bases. The source of this sequence is a man in his late teens or twenties in good health. CDR3 loop: CASSYRLAGSGELFF. For the CDR3, the DNA is TGTGCCAGCAGTTACCGACTAGCGGGGAGCGGGGAGCTGTTTTTT.